These 8 T cell receptor beta chains were sequenced from one sample in a study of T cells expressing NK-cell markers. Each CDR3 protein gets one entry in TCRdb, which reprocessed the 5' RACE reads and gives no DNA. In all, the sample yields a few hundred thousand distinct CDR3 sequences. The source material was blood T cells: a sorted CD56 or NKG2C T cell subset, CD4+ or CD8+ T cells, or bulk PBMC T cells (not recorded which). Receptor source: a man aged 18-75 years in good health.

The V gene is TRBV6-5, the J gene TRBJ1-5; there is no DNA to check the TCRdb D call of TRBD1. There are 13 residues in the CDR3. Germline lookup yields CDR1 MNHEY and CDR2 SVGAGI. CDR3 sequence: CASSYDRAQPQHF.

The chain employs TRBV14 and TRBJ1-4. The CDR3 is 18 residues long. Per the germline V gene, CDR1 is SGHDN and CDR2 is FVKESK. CDR3 sequence reads: CASSQDRISGATNEKLFF.

The CDR3 reads CASSSRRGRGETQYF. V is TRBV12-3 or TRBV12-4 and J is TRBJ2-5; TCRdb picks TRBD1, but there is no DNA to check that call. The CDR3 contains 15 residues.

The rearrangement links TRBV7-3 to TRBJ2-6; TCRdb outputs TRBD1, but without DNA this stays unchecked. In germline, CDR1 is SGHTA, CDR2 FQGTGA. This CDR3 contains 16 residues. The CDR3 sequence: CASSPRAGSGANVLTF.

The V call is TRBV9, the J call TRBJ2-1; the D call of TRBD2 rests on TCRdb alone, since no DNA is present to check it. This CDR3 has 19 residues. Germline V gives CDR1 SGDLS, CDR2 YYNGEE. CDR3: CASSVGTSGGYSPYNEQFF. The whole variable domain, filled in from reference TRBV9 and TRBJ2-1, reads DSGVTQTPKHLITATGQRVTLRCSPRSGDLSVYWYQQSLDQGLQFLIQYYNGEERAKGNILERFSAQQFPDLHSELNLSSLELGDSALYFCASSVGTSGGYSPYNEQFFGPGTRLTVL.

The rearrangement uses TRBV28 and TRBJ2-7; TCRdb picks TRBD2, but there is no DNA to check that call. The CDR3 has 15 residues. CDR1 is MDHEN and CDR2 is SYDVKM in the germline V gene. CDR3 residues: CASSPRLAGAYEQYF.

V usage is TRBV20-1 and J usage is TRBJ2-5; the TCRdb D gene call, TRBD1, has no DNA to confirm it. Germline V gene lookup returns CDR1 DFQATT and CDR2 SNEGSKA (reference sequence). The CDR3 has 14 residues. CDR3 in amino acids: CSARGAAPRQTQYF.

The rearrangement uses TRBV7-9 and TRBJ2-5; TCRdb calls TRBD1, which cannot be checked without DNA. The germline CDR1 and CDR2 sequences are SEHNR and FQNEAQ (reference sequence). CDR3 length: 15 residues. This CDR3 reads CASSRGQGTKETQYF.